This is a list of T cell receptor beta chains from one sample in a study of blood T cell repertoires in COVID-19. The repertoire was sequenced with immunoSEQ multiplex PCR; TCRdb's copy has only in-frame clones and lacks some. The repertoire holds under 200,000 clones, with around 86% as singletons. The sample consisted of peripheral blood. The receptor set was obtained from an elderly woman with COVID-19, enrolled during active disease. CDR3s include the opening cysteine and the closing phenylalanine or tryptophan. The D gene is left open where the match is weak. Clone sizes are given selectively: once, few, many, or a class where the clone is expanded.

TGTGCCAGCAGCTTCGCCGGGACAGGTATCGCTTTCTTT,CASSFAGTGIAFF,TRBV7-2,TRBJ1-1,TRBD1,-
TGTGCTAGTGGTTTGGCCCCGCGGGAACTAGCGGGAGGACTATTGCCCGGGGAGCTGTTTTTT,CASGLAPRELAGGLLPGELFF,TRBV12-5,TRBJ2-2,TRBD2,-
TGTGCTAGCGCTAGCGGGACAATCAACAATGAGCAGTTCTTC,CASASGTINNEQFF,TRBV7-7,TRBJ2-1,TRBD2,-
TGTGCCAGTAGTATCGACCTGGCGGACACCATATATTTT,CASSIDLADTIYF,TRBV19,TRBJ1-3,-,few
TGTGCCACCAGCAGAGCCGGACTAGCGGGTGGTAGGGAGCAGTTCTTC,CATSRAGLAGGREQFF,TRBV15,TRBJ2-1,TRBD2,-
TGTGCCAGCAGCGTAGGGGCGGGATCGGAGACCCAGTACTTC,CASSVGAGSETQYF,TRBV9,TRBJ2-5,-,-
TGTGCCAGCAGCCAAGTGCCAGAGGCCTATGGAAACACCATATATTTT,CASSQVPEAYGNTIYF,TRBV3-1/TRBV3-2,TRBJ1-3,-,few
TGCGCCAGCAGCCAAGGAGCTAGCGGGAGGAAAAACCAAGAGACCCAGTACTTC,CASSQGASGRKNQETQYF,TRBV4-3,TRBJ2-5,TRBD2,-
TGTGCCAGCACCTTTGCGGGAGAAGGCGGGGAGCTGTTTTTT,CASTFAGEGGELFF,TRBV27,TRBJ2-2,TRBD2,-
TGCGCCAGCAGCCCCTATCACCTCCCTCAAGAGACCCAGTACTTC,CASSPYHLPQETQYF,TRBV4-1,TRBJ2-5,-,-
TGCGCCAGCAGCCAAGATTTTAGCACTGAAGCTTTCTTT,CASSQDFSTEAFF,TRBV4-3,TRBJ1-1,-,-
TGTGCCAGCAGCCCTCCCGGCAGGGCGGGATCACCCCTCCACTTT,CASSPPGRAGSPLHF,TRBV9,TRBJ1-6,-,-
TGTGCCAGCAGCTTAACGTCTAGCGGGAGATACAATGAGCAGTTCTTC,CASSLTSSGRYNEQFF,TRBV7-3,TRBJ2-1,TRBD2,once
TGTGCCAGCAGTTCGGGACTGATGAGCTCCTACAATGAGCAGTTCTTC,CASSSGLMSSYNEQFF,TRBV6-5,TRBJ2-1,-,-
TGTGCCAGCAGTTTAAAGCCGGGACATACAAATTCACCCCTCCACTTT,CASSLKPGHTNSPLHF,TRBV27,TRBJ1-6,-,-
TGCGCCAGCAGCCAAGATCTAAACGGGTACGAGCAGTACTTC,CASSQDLNGYEQYF,TRBV4-3,TRBJ2-7,-,-
TGTGCCACCATGACAGGGTACACTGAAGCTTTCTTT,CATMTGYTEAFF,TRBV10-3,TRBJ1-1,TRBD1,-
TGTGCCAGAAGCTTAGAACAGGGCCGAAACAATCAGCCCCAGCATTTT,CARSLEQGRNNQPQHF,TRBV7-5,TRBJ1-5,-,-
TGTGCCAGCAGTGACTCTACAGTTCCATCTGGAAACACCATATATTTT,CASSDSTVPSGNTIYF,TRBV6-4,TRBJ1-3,-,-
TGTGCCAGCAGCCAATCTCAGGGCGATAATTCACCCCTCCACTTT,CASSQSQGDNSPLHF,TRBV16,TRBJ1-6,-,-
TGCGCCAGCAGCCAAGAGTCAGGGGGCTCCTACAATGAGCAGTTCTTC,CASSQESGGSYNEQFF,TRBV4-1,TRBJ2-1,TRBD1,few
TGTGCCAGCCGGACTAGCGGGAGGAATGAGCAGTTCTTC,CASRTSGRNEQFF,TRBV11-2,TRBJ2-1,TRBD2,-
TGCGCCAGCAGCTTGCAGGGGGACTCTGGAAACACCATATATTTT,CASSLQGDSGNTIYF,TRBV5-1,TRBJ1-3,TRBD1,-
TGTGCCAGCAGCAGACCTAGCGGGAGGGTCTACGAGCAGTACTTC,CASSRPSGRVYEQYF,TRBV6-6,TRBJ2-7,TRBD2,-
TGTGCCAGCAGCCAAGAGCACAGTAACTATGGCTACACCTTC,CASSQEHSNYGYTF,TRBV3-1/TRBV3-2,TRBJ1-2,-,-
TGTGCCAGCAAATTAGCGCCAACTGAAGCTTTCTTT,CASKLAPTEAFF,TRBV6-5,TRBJ1-1,-,-
TGTGCCAGCAGCTTAGGTGGGACAGGGCACCAGCCCCAGCATTTT,CASSLGGTGHQPQHF,TRBV7-9,TRBJ1-5,TRBD1,-
TGTGCCAGGTACCGGGCTCAGGGATACGAGCAGTACTTC,CARYRAQGYEQYF,TRBV6-5,TRBJ2-7,-,-
TGTGCCAGCAGCCTGGACGGACAGTACTACAATGAGCAGTTCTTC,CASSLDGQYYNEQFF,TRBV4-2,TRBJ2-1,-,-
TGCGCCAGCAGCTTGGTGGCGGATAGCACAGATACGCAGTATTTT,CASSLVADSTDTQYF,TRBV5-1,TRBJ2-3,-,-
TGTGCCAGCAGCTTACAGGGTCAGCCCCAGCATTTT,CASSLQGQPQHF,TRBV5-6,TRBJ1-5,-,-
TGCGCCAGCAGCCGAGACAATTACAATGAGCAGTTCTTC,CASSRDNYNEQFF,TRBV5-1,TRBJ2-1,-,-
TGTGCCAGCAGTCTGACTGGCACTGAGCAGTTCTTC,CASSLTGTEQFF,TRBV12-3/TRBV12-4,TRBJ2-1,-,-
TGTGCCAGCTCAACCGGGACTAGCGCTTTGTATGAGCAGTTCTTC,CASSTGTSALYEQFF,TRBV19,TRBJ2-1,TRBD2,-
TGTGCCAGCAGCGTAGCTAAGGGGACAGATACGCAGTATTTT,CASSVAKGTDTQYF,TRBV9,TRBJ2-3,-,-
TGTGCCAGCAGCTTAGGTCAGGGCTATGGCTACACCTTC,CASSLGQGYGYTF,TRBV7-3,TRBJ1-2,-,-
TGTGCCAGCAGCTACGGGATAGATGGCTACACCTTC,CASSYGIDGYTF,TRBV5-6,TRBJ1-2,-,once
TGTGCCACCGCCACGGGGGGGCTGAACACTGAAGCTTTCTTT,CATATGGLNTEAFF,TRBV28,TRBJ1-1,-,-
TGTGCCAGTAGTATCTACGGGAGGGAGACCCAGTACTTC,CASSIYGRETQYF,TRBV19,TRBJ2-5,TRBD2,-
TGCGCCAGCAGCCGATGGTCTAGCGGGAGCTCCTACGAGCAGTACTTC,CASSRWSSGSSYEQYF,TRBV4-3,TRBJ2-7,TRBD2,-
TGTGCCAGCAGTGATGACAGGGTCAGTGAAAAACTGTTTTTT,CASSDDRVSEKLFF,TRBV6-1,TRBJ1-4,TRBD1,-
TGTGCCAGCAGTGAGGGGGCGTTGAACACTGAAGCTTTCTTT,CASSEGALNTEAFF,TRBV2,TRBJ1-1,-,-
TGTGCCAGCAGCTTAAGGGGGACACCCAATGAGCAGTTCTTC,CASSLRGTPNEQFF,TRBV7-2,TRBJ2-1,-,-
TGTGCCAGCAGCTTAGGGACAGACCAAGAGACCCAGTACTTC,CASSLGTDQETQYF,TRBV7-8,TRBJ2-5,-,-
TGTGCCAGCAGAACTTACAGGGGAGACTATGGCTACACCTTC,CASRTYRGDYGYTF,TRBV28,TRBJ1-2,TRBD1,few
TGTGCCAGCAGCCCCCGGGACAGGGGGAACACTGAAGCTTTCTTT,CASSPRDRGNTEAFF,TRBV6-5,TRBJ1-1,TRBD1,-
TGTGCCAGCAGTTTCGCCAAGCCACCCTATGGCTACACCTTC,CASSFAKPPYGYTF,TRBV28,TRBJ1-2,-,-
TGTGCCAGCAGCTTAAGGACTAGCGGGGGCACCGGGGAGCTGTTTTTT,CASSLRTSGGTGELFF,TRBV5-4,TRBJ2-2,TRBD2,once
TGTGCCAGCAGCTTAAGCTCAGGGGGCGAAGGCTACACCTTC,CASSLSSGGEGYTF,TRBV7-3,TRBJ1-2,TRBD1,-
TGTGCCAGCAGTCTAAGTGTTTCCGGGACAGGGTCCTACGAGCAGTACTTC,CASSLSVSGTGSYEQYF,TRBV27,TRBJ2-7,TRBD1,-
TGTGCCAGCAGCCCCCTTCTCGGCTACGAGCAGTACTTC,CASSPLLGYEQYF,TRBV11-1,TRBJ2-7,-,-
TGTGCCAGCAGTGAAGCGCCCGGGAGTGGCTACACCTTC,CASSEAPGSGYTF,TRBV2,TRBJ1-2,-,-
TGTGCCAGCAGCGATACAGGGGCAGCTAATGAAAAACTGTTTTTT,CASSDTGAANEKLFF,TRBV6-5,TRBJ1-4,TRBD1,-
TGTGCCAGCAGCCTAGGACAGGGGGCATACAATGAGCAGTTCTTC,CASSLGQGAYNEQFF,TRBV9,TRBJ2-1,TRBD1,-
TGTGCCAGCAGCTCCACAGTGTCGAACACCGGGGAGCTGTTTTTT,CASSSTVSNTGELFF,TRBV5-5,TRBJ2-2,-,-
TGTGCCAGCAGTTACCCCGGACAGATGAACACTGAAGCTTTCTTT,CASSYPGQMNTEAFF,TRBV6-2/TRBV6-3,TRBJ1-1,-,-
TGTGCCAGCAGTAGGACAGCCTATGGCTACACCTTC,CASSRTAYGYTF,TRBV28,TRBJ1-2,-,-
TGTGCCAGCACCGTCAGACAGGGCCGAGAGGGCTACACCTTC,CASTVRQGREGYTF,TRBV6-5,TRBJ1-2,TRBD1,-
TGTGCCAGCAGTACCGGTGCGGGAGGAATGCAGACCCAGTACTTC,CASSTGAGGMQTQYF,TRBV6-2/TRBV6-3,TRBJ2-5,TRBD2,once